This T cell receptor (beta chain) was recovered during a study of T-cell memory formation after mild COVID-19. About the study: Largely donor-specific sequence clusters came from a couple of donors. Study conclusions and caveats: Confirmation of SARS-CoV-2 specificity was lacking for second-wave clones peaking day 37.

The CDR3 consists of 16 residues. V was clipped by 1 base and J by 2 bases, with 11 bases between them. The germline gives CDR1 SNHLY, CDR2 FYNNEI. TCRdb analysed the 5' RACE reads with MiXCR anew, one entry per CDR3 protein. The top ten clones hold 2% to 3% of a sample with roughly 200,000 distinct CDR3 sequences, around 16% of them seen once. In its sample, this clonotype was seen a few times. Antigen: not known. Sequenced sample: PBMCs or a T cell subset sorted from them (not recorded which). This TCR was sampled from an adult woman who had mild COVID-19 (a few samples of this study predate the infection). Cell type and time point are not known. The V gene is TRBV2, the J gene TRBJ2-2; TRBD2 might be the D (5 bases). Here the CDR3 reads CASSEEGAANTGELFF. The CDR3 bases are TGTGCCAGCAGTGAAGAGGGAGCGGCCAACACCGGGGAGCTGTTTTTT.